This T cell receptor beta chain originates from a study of OX40 agonist ivuxolimab in advanced cancers. Overall study: As their treatment, patients were administered ivuxolimab, an agonistic anti-OX40 (CD134) antibody. Patients enrolled in dose escalation were diagnosed with hepatocellular carcinoma, melanoma, renal cell or head and neck cancer.

The protocol was immunoSEQ multiplex PCR, while the TCRdb copy is restricted to in-frame clones and leaves out a portion. The sample has roughly 63,000 clones, about 85% seen once; the top ten hold about 1.2%. As for this clone: Its antigen is as yet unknown.

Points from the study as a whole: Some nonresponders also had low normalized T-cell clonal expansion.

The CDR3 runs 16 residues. With 4 bases clipped from V and 3 bases from J, the junction kept 5 bases outside the gene matches. CDR1 and CDR2 (germline): KGHSH, LQKENI. This receptor was obtained from an adult with an advanced solid tumor such as melanoma, head and neck, liver or kidney cancer. Source: CD4+ or CD8+ T cells sorted from blood, taken in a trial of the OX40 agonist ivuxolimab. The chain is built from TRBV18 and TRBJ2-2, with 10 bases that match TRBD2. CDR3 nucleotide sequence: TGTGCCAGCTCACTCCGGACTAGCGGAGACACCGGGGAGCTGTTTTTT. Encoded protein: CASSLRTSGDTGELFF.